The 30 T cell receptor beta chains presented below share a single source sample, sequenced in a study of blood T cell repertoires in COVID-19. Some clones are missing from TCRdb's copy, which holds only in-frame ones; the method was immunoSEQ multiplex PCR. Here the sample spans 200,000 to 250,000 clones, approximately 88% being singletons. Sequencing input: peripheral blood. These TCRs come from a man between 60 and 75 years old who had recovered from COVID-19.

Concerning this clone: Additional DNA sequences in this sample encode the identical CDR3. The chain couples TRBV3-1 (or the pseudogene TRBV3-2) to TRBJ1-2, with D perhaps matching TRBD1 (5 bases). Germline V CDR1 and CDR2: LGHDT, YNNKEL (reference sequence). CDR3 length equals 13 residues. Trimming removed 1 base at V and 4 bases at J, with 7 bases between. The CDR3 DNA reads TGTGCCAGCAGCCAAGGCAGGGCCTATGGCTACACCTTC. Its protein product is CASSQGRAYGYTF.

This clone has just one count. The chain is built from TRBV25-1 and TRBJ2-1; D is perhaps TRBD1 (6 bases). V lost 8 bases and J lost 0, with 11 bases in between. Germline V CDR1 and CDR2: MGHDK, SYGVNS. The CDR3 is 14 amino acids. CDR3 DNA: TGTGCCAGCGCGGACAGAAGCTCCTACAATGAGCAGTTCTTC. Residues: CASADRSSYNEQFF.

The chain recombines TRBV6-1 with TRBJ2-2; TRBD1 matches 9 bases. The CDR3 has 16 residues. The V and J ends lost 4 bases and 6 bases, in that order; junction bases with no gene match: 9. Germline V gives CDR1 MNHNS, CDR2 SASEGT. CDR3 DNA: TGTGCCAGCAGTGTTCCGAACAGGGGGCGCGCCGGGGAGCTGTTTTTT. As protein: CASSVPNRGRAGELFF.

J is TRBJ2-5 and V is TRBV29-1, with D possibly TRBD2 on 5 matching bases. The CDR3 spans 10 residues. V dropped 7 bases and J dropped 3 bases, with 6 bases sitting between them. Germline V lookup: CDR1 SQVTM, CDR2 ANQGSEA. DNA of the CDR3: TGCAGCGGGACTGAAGAGACCCAGTACTTC. This encodes CSGTEETQYF.

The chain couples TRBV2 to TRBJ2-6; perhaps TRBD1 as D (6 bases). The V gene lost 7 bases and the J gene lost 0 bases, with 13 bases spanning the gap. The germline CDR1 and CDR2 sequences are SNHLY and FYNNEI. The CDR3 runs to 16 residues. CDR3 region: CASKAGVPSGANVLTF. DNA of the CDR3: TGTGCCAGCAAGGCAGGGGTCCCCTCTGGGGCCAACGTCCTGACTTTC.

The chain carries TRBV18 and TRBJ2-7, with 9 positions matching TRBD1. The germline CDR1 and CDR2 sequences are KGHSH and LQKENI. The CDR3 has 14 residues. V lost 1 base and J lost 3; bases outside the gene matches: 1. The CDR3 coding sequence is TGTGCCAGCTCACCACAGGACAGGGGCTACGAGCAGTACTTC. Its translation is CASSPQDRGYEQYF.

The genes are TRBV15 and TRBJ2-3; perhaps TRBD2 as D (5 bases). The CDR3 length is 12 residues. Germline V CDR1 and CDR2: LNHNV, YYDKDF (reference sequence). V was shortened by 0 bases and J by 8 bases, with 6 bases between the two germline ends. The CDR3 DNA reads TGTGCCACCAGCAGAGATGAGGGTACGCAGTATTTT. Translated, it gives CATSRDEGTQYF. Together with reference TRBV15 and TRBJ2-3, the CDR3 gives the full variable domain: DAMVIQNPRYQVTQFGKPVTLSCSQTLNHNVMYWYQQKSSQAPKLLFHYYDKDFNNEADTPDNFQSRRPNTSFCFLDIRSPGLGDTAMYLCATSRDEGTQYFGPGTRLTVL.

Only one count was recorded for this clone. The rearrangement links TRBV24-1 to TRBJ2-1; D not certain. Germline CDR1 KGHDR, CDR2 SFDVKD. Trimming removed 1 base at V and 11 bases at J, with 11 bases between. This CDR3 contains 13 residues. The CDR3 region has the DNA TGTGCCACCAGTGATTTTGAGACACCTAAGCAGTTCTTC. Residues: CATSDFETPKQFF.

The CDR3 reads CASSYGLAEETQYF. CDR3 coding DNA: TGTGCCAGCAGTTACGGACTAGCGGAAGAGACCCAGTACTTC. The chain links TRBV5-4 to TRBJ2-5, with 10 bases that match TRBD2. The CDR3 has 14 residues. After removal of 5 bases from V and 3 bases from J, the junction contained 4 bases not matched to a gene. Germline CDR1 is SGHNT and CDR2 is YYREEE (reference sequence). Based on the CDR3 plus reference TRBV5-4 and TRBJ2-5, the full variable domain is ETGVTQSPTHLIKTRGQQVTLRCSSQSGHNTVSWYQQALGQGPQFIFQYYREEENGRGNFPPRFSGLQFPNYSSELNVNALELDDSALYLCASSYGLAEETQYFGPGTRLLVL.

This clone has only a few counts. This chain links TRBV5-1 with TRBJ2-2; the D gene is possibly TRBD1 (6 bases). Trimming shortened V by 4 bases and J by 4 bases, and 11 bases separated the two germline ends. Germline CDR1 and CDR2: SGHRS and YFSETQ. The CDR3 has 14 amino acids. CDR3 sequence (DNA): TGCGCCAGCAGCCCAGGGGACCCCACCGGGGAGCTGTTTTTT. Its protein product is CASSPGDPTGELFF.

The chain combines TRBV5-1 with TRBJ2-1, with D perhaps matching TRBD1 (6 bases). Germline lookup yields CDR1 SGHRS and CDR2 YFSETQ. This CDR3 contains 14 residues. The germline V and J ends were trimmed by 9 bases and 5 bases, with 18 bases remaining between them. This chain's CDR3 is CATSGHVSDNEQFF. As DNA, the CDR3 is TGCGCCACCTCGGGACACGTAAGTGACAATGAGCAGTTCTTC.

This rearrangement joins TRBV9 to TRBJ2-3; 8 positions match TRBD2. V trimming: 3 bases; J trimming: 13 bases; junction bases outside the gene matches: 10. This CDR3 is built from 13 residues. The germline V gene encodes CDR1 SGDLS and CDR2 YYNGEE. CDR3 sequence reads: CASSGGGLAGKYF. Here the CDR3 DNA reads TGTGCCAGCAGCGGGGGGGGATTAGCGGGAAAGTATTTT.

The chain has TRBV7-9 and TRBJ2-2, with TRBD2 as a possible D gene (5 bases). CDR1 and CDR2 (germline): SEHNR, FQNEAQ (reference sequence). With 4 bases removed from V and 5 bases from J, the gap between germline ends came to 5 bases. CDR3 size: 12 residues. CDR3 DNA sequence: TGTGCCAGCAGCTCGGGAACCGGGGAGCTGTTTTTT. It is translated as CASSSGTGELFF.

The chain has TRBV30 and TRBJ2-2; perhaps TRBD2 as D (6 bases). The V and J ends lost 2 bases and 4 bases respectively, with 11 bases between them. The germline gives CDR1 GTSNPN, CDR2 SVGIG (reference sequence). The CDR3 is made up of 14 amino acids. The CDR3 here is CAWSRGGSTGELFF. The CDR3 DNA reads TGTGCCTGGAGTAGGGGAGGCAGCACCGGGGAGCTGTTTTTT.

The gene calls are TRBV4-2 and TRBJ1-6, with 7 bases identical to TRBD1. Germline CDR1 is LGHNA and CDR2 is YNFKEQ. The CDR3 totals 14 residues. V shed 1 base and J 6 bases; nucleotides not matched to a gene: 0. The CDR3 nucleotides read TGTGCCAGCAGCCAAGCAGGGGGTAATTCACCCCTCCACTTT. Encoded protein: CASSQAGGNSPLHF.

The chain recombines TRBV24-1 with TRBJ2-1; TRBD1 matches 7 bases. CDR1 is KGHDR, CDR2 SFDVKD, per germline. This CDR3 has 15 amino acids. V dropped 7 bases and J dropped 10; count of bases not matched to a gene: 15. The CDR3 spells CATSHGDSQWGEQFF. CDR3 DNA sequence: TGTGCCACCAGCCACGGGGACAGTCAATGGGGAGAGCAGTTCTTC.

V usage is TRBV11-2 and J usage is TRBJ1-1, with D unclear. The CDR3 is made up of 13 amino acids. CDR1 SGHAT and CDR2 FQNNGV come from the germline V gene. V lost 1 base to trimming and J lost 7 bases, with 10 bases between them. The CDR3 reads CASSLVLDFEAFF. The CDR3 nucleotides are TGTGCCAGCAGCTTAGTTTTAGACTTTGAAGCTTTCTTT.

The V and J genes are TRBV2 and TRBJ1-6, with D maybe TRBD1 (6 bases). The CDR3 sequence is 13 residues long. The germline V gene encodes CDR1 SNHLY and CDR2 FYNNEI. The V end was cut by 11 bases, the J end by 8 bases, with 16 bases between. The CDR3 is CAGKTGNYSPLHF. The CDR3 DNA sequence: TGTGCCGGAAAGACAGGAAATTATTCACCCCTCCACTTT.

This sequence joins TRBV4-3 and TRBJ2-3; D may be TRBD2 (6 bases). This CDR3 spans 15 amino acids. The ends were cut back, 1 base at V and 2 bases at J, with 10 bases in the middle. Germline lookup yields CDR1 LGHNA and CDR2 YSLEER. CDR3 sequence: CASSQVGGYTDTQYF. CDR3 DNA sequence: TGCGCCAGCAGCCAAGTGGGGGGATACACAGATACGCAGTATTTT.

The rearrangement links TRBV6-5 to TRBJ2-5, with D perhaps matching TRBD2 (5 bases). Trimming cost V 6 bases and J 8 bases, with 10 bases left between them. This CDR3 is built from 11 residues. Germline V gives CDR1 MNHEY, CDR2 SVGAGI. CDR3 sequence: CASSNGVTQYF. CDR3 nucleotides: TGTGCCAGCAGCAACGGGGTAACCCAGTACTTC.

The chain has TRBV2 and TRBJ2-1; D perhaps matches TRBD2 (6 bases). Germline CDR1 and CDR2: SNHLY and FYNNEI. The CDR3 is 14 residues long. V was trimmed by 4 bases and J by 1 base, leaving 8 bases between them. The CDR3 here is CASSGGISYNEQFF. As DNA, the CDR3 is TGTGCCAGCAGTGGCGGGATTTCCTACAATGAGCAGTTCTTC.

Comment on this clone: One end of the junction is discordant with germline, which a read error may explain. Other DNA sequences of this sample code for an identical CDR3. The V gene is TRBV19, the J gene TRBJ1-5; 10 bases match TRBD1. The CDR3 has 14 amino acids. CDR1 LNHDA and CDR2 SQIVND come from the germline V gene (reference sequence). The CDR3 region is CASSVTGGNQPQHF. The CDR3 bases are TGTGCCAGTAGTGTGACAGGGGGCAACCAGCCCCAGCATTTT. Complete variable domain (other parts from reference TRBV19 and TRBJ1-5): DGGITQSPKYLFRKEGQNVTLSCEQNLNHDAMYWYRQDPGQGLRLIYYSQIVNDFQKGDIAEGYSVSREKKESFPLTVTSAQKNPTAFYLCASSVTGGNQPQHFGDGTRLSIL.

The rearrangement uses TRBV7-2 and TRBJ1-5; D perhaps matches TRBD1 (6 bases). The V end was cut by 1 base, the J end by 1 base, with 11 bases between. This CDR3 has 16 residues. Germline V gene data show CDR1 as SGHTA and CDR2 as FQGNSA. Here the CDR3 reads CASSLDIGQSNQPQHF. The CDR3 coding sequence is TGTGCCAGCAGCTTAGATATAGGACAGAGCAATCAGCCCCAGCATTTT. Full variable domain (missing parts from reference TRBV7-2 and TRBJ1-5): GAGVSQSPSNKVTEKGKDVELRCDPISGHTALYWYRQSLGQGLEFLIYFQGNSAPDKSGLPSDRFSAERTGGSVSTLTIQRTQQEDSAVYLCASSLDIGQSNQPQHFGDGTRLSIL.

The J gene is TRBJ2-2, the V gene TRBV19; a weak D match, TRBD1 (6 bases). The V gene lost 5 bases and the J gene lost 3 bases, with 16 bases spanning the gap. CDR3 size: 16 residues. Germline V gene sequence: CDR1 LNHDA, CDR2 SQIVND (reference sequence). The CDR3 spells CASSADRPKYTGELFF. The CDR3 DNA reads as TGTGCCAGTAGTGCGGACAGACCGAAATACACCGGGGAGCTGTTTTTT.

The genes are TRBV5-5 and TRBJ1-1, with 7 bases matching TRBD1. The junction had 5 bases not matched to a gene; V was cut back by 0 bases and J by 9 bases. The CDR3 totals 13 residues. The germline CDR1 and CDR2 sequences are SGHKS and YYEKEE (reference sequence). The CDR3 sequence: CASSLAWDRQAFF. CDR3 DNA sequence: TGTGCCAGCAGCTTGGCTTGGGACAGACAAGCTTTCTTT.

The table lists this clone with a count of one. The V call is TRBV27, the J call TRBJ1-5; 8 bases align to TRBD1. This CDR3 has 16 amino acids. Germline CDR1 is MNHEY and CDR2 is SMNVEV (reference sequence). V gave up 5 bases and J gave up 3 bases; unmatched junction bases: 9. CDR3 nucleotides: TGTGCCAGCAGTCCCCCCCGGACAGGGAACAATCAGCCCCAGCATTTT. The encoded protein is CASSPPRTGNNQPQHF.

This chain joins TRBV18 and TRBJ2-3; no reliable D call. V gave up 5 bases and J gave up 1 base, with 7 bases separating them. Per the germline V gene, CDR1 is KGHSH and CDR2 is LQKENI. This CDR3 comprises 13 residues. The CDR3 sequence is CASSAIGTDTQYF. In DNA, the CDR3 is TGTGCCAGCTCAGCGATAGGCACAGATACGCAGTATTTT.

This chain connects TRBV7-2 to TRBJ1-6; D uncertain. Per the germline V gene, CDR1 is SGHTA and CDR2 is FQGNSA. This CDR3 contains 14 residues. V lost 2 bases to trimming and J lost 6 bases, with 8 bases between them. This CDR3 reads CASSLMRVNSPLHF. The DNA of the CDR3 is TGTGCCAGCAGCTTAATGAGAGTTAATTCACCCCTCCACTTT.

The rearrangement links TRBV6-2 or TRBV6-3 to TRBJ2-7, with D possibly matching TRBD1 (6 bases). The CDR3 loop spans 14 amino acids. CDR1 is MNHEY, CDR2 SVGEGT, per germline. Trimming took 6 bases from V and 2 from J, leaving 14 bases between them. The CDR3 is CASSPDRYPYEQYF. Here the CDR3 DNA reads TGTGCCAGCAGCCCTGACAGGTATCCCTACGAGCAGTACTTC.

The rearrangement uses TRBV7-2 and TRBJ2-1, with 9 bases that match TRBD2. The germline V gene encodes CDR1 SGHTA and CDR2 FQGNSA. V was clipped by 4 bases and J by 4 bases; unmatched bases: 5. The CDR3 is made up of 15 amino acids. The chain's CDR3 is CASSSRTSEYNEQFF. For the CDR3, the DNA is TGTGCCAGCAGCTCCAGGACTAGCGAATACAATGAGCAGTTCTTC.